This is a list of T cell receptor beta chains from one sample in a study of cytomegalovirus exposure and HLA in healthy donors. Generated by immunoSEQ multiplex PCR, the TCRdb table keeps only in-frame clones and is missing some. The sample gives roughly 160,000 clones, 73% of which show up once; 4.5% to 5.5% is in the top ten. Specimen: PBMCs. All receptors derive from a woman between 18 and 29 years old in good health and CMV-seropositive. CDR3s include the opening cysteine and the closing phenylalanine or tryptophan. The D gene is left open where the match is weak. Not all rows give a size; the values are once, few, many and, for expanded clones, a class.

clone_size | v_call | d_call | cdr3_aa
. | TRBV5-4 | TRBD2 | CASSLGAGGLSGELFF
once | TRBV6-5 | TRBD2 | CASSYSRGGTTGELFF
few | TRBV5-5 | TRBD1 | CASSHTGTANTGELFF
. | TRBV7-9 | . | CASSSGQTRNTEAFF
once | TRBV6-1 | TRBD2 | CASTLAVRGEQYF
once | TRBV7-6 | TRBD2 | CASSSTSGGHNEQFF
. | TRBV7-6 | . | CASSLTVNTEAFF
. | TRBV10-1 | TRBD2 | CASNRGLGGVLEQFF
. | TRBV9 | . | CASSLTNTGELFF
few | TRBV6-1 | . | CASSPWGVNTEAFF
. | TRBV12-5 | . | CASGLNVGFTGYEQFF
. | TRBV6-4 | . | CASSYALGGTEAFF
few | TRBV7-8 | TRBD2 | CASSWAGGSYEQYF
. | TRBV19 | TRBD1 | CASLPQQGDGYNEQFF
. | TRBV4-2 | TRBD1 | CASSPKAGQGAGGFYEQYF
. | TRBV27 | TRBD2 | CASSYAGGEQFF
. | TRBV19 | TRBD1 | CASTGVFGNQPQHF
once | TRBV9 | . | CASSVEGVNTGELFF
. | TRBV9 | . | CASREELDYNSPLHF
. | TRBV7-6 | TRBD1 | CASSFSPGQGEGDTQYF
. | TRBV7-3 | TRBD2 | CASSPSFTAGIDEQFF
. | TRBV5-4 | TRBD1 | CASSNDRQGAISSYEQYF
. | TRBV5-6 | TRBD2 | CASSLRGLATDTQYF
. | TRBV29-1 | . | CSVTVRDITDTQYF
. | TRBV18 | . | CASSQLDSDEQYF
. | TRBV7-9 | TRBD1 | CASSVGQGNTEAFF
few | TRBV13 | . | CASSQGGANYGYTF
. | TRBV27 | TRBD2 | CASSLSSGGINEQFF
. | TRBV28 | . | CASSFLVGPHEQYF
. | TRBV6-4 | TRBD2 | CASRPVAGRLAGEYNEQFF
. | TRBV7-2 | . | CASSLGRDSNEQFF